The 30 T cell receptor beta chains given below trace back to one sample, sequenced in a study of blood T cell repertoires in COVID-19. TCRdb keeps only in-frame clones here, not all; method: immunoSEQ multiplex PCR. The sample yields 380,000 or so clones, 70% to 90% seen once. The specimen sequenced was peripheral blood. The receptors come from a man aged 40-55 years with acute or convalescent COVID-19.

The chain couples TRBV2 to TRBJ1-3; D is undetermined. The CDR3 extends over 16 amino acids. Trimming stripped 1 base from V and 5 bases from J, with 15 bases between. Germline loops: CDR1 SNHLY, CDR2 FYNNEI. In DNA form, the CDR3 reads TGTGCCAGCAGTGAAGGACGGACTTATGGAAGAAACACCATATATTTT. Protein product: CASSEGRTYGRNTIYF.

This clone occurred a few times. The V gene is TRBV3-1 (or the pseudogene TRBV3-2), the J gene TRBJ2-2; tentatively, D is TRBD1 (5 bases). CDR1 and CDR2 from the germline V gene are LGHDT and YNNKEL (reference sequence). The CDR3 totals 19 residues. The ends were cut back, 1 base at V and 4 bases at J, with 22 bases in the middle. The CDR3 region is CASSQGWGTCLVSTGELFF. CDR3 coding DNA: TGTGCCAGCAGCCAAGGGTGGGGCACCTGCCTAGTATCCACCGGGGAGCTGTTTTTT.

J is TRBJ1-1 and V is TRBV28, with 10 bases that match TRBD1. Germline CDR1 MDHEN, CDR2 SYDVKM. The V gene end was trimmed by 6 bases and the J gene end by 5 bases; junction bases not matched to a gene: 15. The CDR3 spans 17 residues. The CDR3 spells CASSPFDRGQVVTEAFF. The DNA of the CDR3 is TGTGCCAGCAGCCCATTCGACAGGGGGCAGGTGGTTACTGAAGCTTTCTTT. The variable domain in full, with the rest retrieved from reference TRBV28 and TRBJ1-1, is DVKVTQSSRYLVKRTGEKVFLECVQDMDHENMFWYRQDPGLGLRLIYFSYDVKMKEKGDIPEGYSVSREKKERFSLILESASTNQTSMYLCASSPFDRGQVVTEAFFGQGTRLTVV.

In this sample, this clone turned up a few times. This sequence joins TRBV27 and TRBJ1-2, with 7 bases identical to TRBD1. Trimming took 0 bases from V and 4 from J; bases not matched to a gene: 5. Germline CDR1 is MNHEY and CDR2 is SMNVEV (reference sequence). The CDR3 length is 15 residues. Written as DNA, the CDR3 is TGTGCCAGCAGTTTATCTGGGACAGCCTCCTATGGCTACACCTTC. It is translated as CASSLSGTASYGYTF.

This clone was counted once. V is TRBV28 and J is TRBJ2-7; perhaps TRBD2 as D (5 bases). Trimming removed 5 bases at V and 9 bases at J, with 17 bases between. Germline CDR1 MDHEN, CDR2 SYDVKM. The CDR3 totals 13 residues. Here the CDR3 reads CASSPQSVEGQYF. The CDR3 DNA reads TGTGCCAGCAGTCCCCAGTCTGTCGAGGGGCAGTACTTC.

The CDR3 sequence is CASSQERGAASQETQYF. CDR3 in DNA: TGTGCCAGCAGCCAAGAACGCGGAGCGGCCTCCCAAGAGACCCAGTACTTC. The chain couples TRBV3-1 (or the pseudogene TRBV3-2) to TRBJ2-5, with TRBD2 as a possible D gene (5 bases). Trimming shortened V by 0 bases and J by 1 base, and 15 bases separated the two germline ends. Germline assignment: CDR1 LGHDT and CDR2 YNNKEL (reference sequence). The CDR3 covers 17 residues.

This clone was picked up one time. Other DNA sequences in the sample encode the same CDR3. This rearrangement joins TRBV19 to TRBJ2-3; D call uncertain. V lost 4 bases, J lost 1 base, and 3 bases lay in between. Looked up from germline, CDR1 is LNHDA and CDR2 is SQIVND (reference sequence). This CDR3 has 12 residues. The CDR3 spells CASSTGTDTQYF. CDR3 nucleotide sequence: TGTGCCAGTAGTACCGGCACAGATACGCAGTATTTT.

V and J are TRBV2 and TRBJ1-2; 11 bases line up with TRBD1. The CDR3 runs to 14 residues. V lost 3 bases and J lost 6; bases outside the gene matches: 3. The germline CDR1 and CDR2 sequences are SNHLY and FYNNEI. The CDR3 DNA follows: TGTGCCAGCAGTGAGTGGACAGGGGGCGATGGCTACACCTTC. Translating gives CASSEWTGGDGYTF.

This clone has more than one count but fewer than ten. This chain joins TRBV4-3 and TRBJ1-5; D remains ambiguous. From germline, CDR1 is LGHNA and CDR2 YSLEER. The CDR3 contains 14 residues. Trimming removed 2 bases from V and 5 bases from J, with 10 bases in between. CDR3 protein: CASSQFRGHQPQHF. For the CDR3, the DNA is TGCGCCAGCAGCCAATTCCGAGGGCATCAGCCCCAGCATTTT.

The chain carries TRBV2 and TRBJ2-2, with D perhaps matching TRBD1 (5 bases). V was shortened by 4 bases and J by 7 bases, with 10 bases between the two germline ends. CDR3 size: 13 residues. Germline V gives CDR1 SNHLY, CDR2 FYNNEI. This CDR3 is CASSGQGGGELFF. The CDR3 DNA reads TGTGCCAGCAGTGGCCAGGGTGGCGGGGAGCTGTTTTTT.

The chain combines TRBV19 with TRBJ1-6, with D possibly matching TRBD1 (6 bases). Trimming removed 6 bases at V and 14 bases at J, with 14 bases between. This CDR3 has 12 amino acids. Germline CDR1 and CDR2: LNHDA and SQIVND (reference sequence). The CDR3 region is CASSQDPGALHF. The CDR3 coding sequence is TGTGCCAGTAGCCAGGACCCAGGGGCCCTCCACTTT.

This chain links TRBV15 with TRBJ2-5, with unresolved D. The V gene's germline CDR1 is LNHNV and CDR2 YYDKDF (reference sequence). The V end was cut by 3 bases, the J end by 7 bases, with 12 bases between. This CDR3 has 13 residues. CDR3 nucleotides: TGTGCCACCAGCAGGGATATTTCGGGGACCCAGTACTTC. Amino acid sequence: CATSRDISGTQYF.

The rearrangement joins TRBV4-2 to TRBJ1-2, with 9 bases identical to TRBD1. The CDR3 sequence is 14 residues long. Germline CDR1 reads LGHNA; CDR2 reads YNFKEQ. The ends lost 4 bases at V and 7 bases at J; junction bases unmatched: 7. CDR3 bases: TGTGCCAGCAGCCTACGGGACAGGGCTGCTGGCTACACCTTC. Protein sequence: CASSLRDRAAGYTF.

J is TRBJ2-4 and V is TRBV19, with 8 bases that match TRBD1. Germline trimming cut 5 bases from V and 5 bases from J; bases unmatched to any gene: 8. Looked up from germline, CDR1 is LNHDA and CDR2 is SQIVND (reference sequence). The CDR3 has 15 amino acids. In nucleotides, the CDR3 is TGTGCCAGTAGTGCCTCCTGGACAGGGCAAAACATTCAGTACTTC. Amino acid sequence: CASSASWTGQNIQYF.

This clone was counted once. The V and J genes are TRBV6-1 and TRBJ2-7; the D is unclear. V shed 3 bases and J shed 2 bases, with 5 bases lying between them. The CDR3 consists of 12 residues. The germline CDR1 and CDR2 sequences are MNHNS and SASEGT. The CDR3 here is CASSDIPYEQYF. DNA of the CDR3: TGTGCCAGCAGTGATATCCCCTACGAGCAGTACTTC.

The gene calls are TRBV4-2 and TRBJ2-3; 12 nucleotides agree with TRBD2. This CDR3 spans 19 amino acids. Germline V gives CDR1 LGHNA, CDR2 YNFKEQ. Trimming took 1 base from V and 0 from J; bases not matched to a gene: 8. The CDR3 protein is CASSQGGLAGGSSTDTQYF. In DNA, the CDR3 is TGTGCCAGCAGCCAAGGAGGGCTAGCGGGAGGGTCGAGCACAGATACGCAGTATTTT.

V gene TRBV7-6 combines with J gene TRBJ2-7, with 7 bases lining up with TRBD2. The CDR3 runs 16 residues. Per the germline V gene, CDR1 is SGHVS and CDR2 is FNYEAQ. The V and J ends lost 5 bases and 2 bases, in that order; junction bases with no gene match: 12. CDR3 coding DNA: TGTGCCAGCAGCCTTCATGGGAGCGGGATGACCTACGAGCAGTACTTC. It yields the protein CASSLHGSGMTYEQYF. Combining the CDR3 with reference TRBV7-6 and TRBJ2-7 gives the whole variable domain GAGVSQSPRYKVTKRGQDVALRCDPISGHVSLYWYRQALGQGPEFLTYFNYEAQQDKSGLPNDRFSAERPEGSISTLTIQRTEQRDSAMYRCASSLHGSGMTYEQYFGPGTRLTVT.

The rearrangement joins TRBV15 to TRBJ1-4; a possible D gene is TRBD1 (5 bases). This CDR3 contains 13 residues. The V end was cut by 7 bases, the J end by 3 bases, with 9 bases between. CDR1 and CDR2 (germline): LNHNV, YYDKDF (reference sequence). In DNA, the CDR3 is TGTGCCACCAACCTAGGGGCTAATGAAAAACTGTTTTTT. This gives the protein CATNLGANEKLFF.

DNA for the CDR3: TGTGCCAGCAGTGCCCGGGACAGGGGTAATGAAAAACTGTTTTTT. It encodes CASSARDRGNEKLFF. J is TRBJ1-4 and V is TRBV9; 10 bases agree with TRBD1. Per the germline V gene, CDR1 is SGDLS and CDR2 is YYNGEE. CDR3 length: 15 residues. V gave up 5 bases and J gave up 4 bases; unmatched junction bases: 5. Combining the CDR3 with reference TRBV9 and TRBJ1-4 gives the whole variable domain DSGVTQTPKHLITATGQRVTLRCSPRSGDLSVYWYQQSLDQGLQFLIQYYNGEERAKGNILERFSAQQFPDLHSELNLSSLELGDSALYFCASSARDRGNEKLFFGSGTQLSVL.

This chain uses TRBV5-1 with TRBJ2-3; perhaps TRBD1 as D (5 bases). Per germline, CDR1 SGHRS and CDR2 YFSETQ. The CDR3 contains 12 residues. V was trimmed by 0 bases and J by 6 bases, leaving 5 bases between them. CDR3 protein: CASSLEGDTQYF. The CDR3 nucleotides are TGCGCCAGCAGCTTGGAGGGGGATACGCAGTATTTT.

V and J are TRBV6-5 and TRBJ1-1; TRBD1 matches 8 bases. CDR1 and CDR2 (germline): MNHEY, SVGAGI. This CDR3 contains 16 residues. V lost 2 bases, J lost 2 bases, and 7 bases stayed unmatched. The CDR3 protein is CASSYPPGGANTEAFF. In DNA form, the CDR3 reads TGTGCCAGCAGTTACCCCCCAGGGGGCGCAAACACTGAAGCTTTCTTT.

This clone was seen a handful of times. The chain recombines TRBV5-5 with TRBJ1-5; TRBD1 is a possible D gene (5 bases). V was trimmed by 10 bases and J by 0 bases, leaving 11 bases between them. The CDR3 extends over 13 amino acids. CDR1 is SGHKS and CDR2 is YYEKEE in the germline V gene (reference sequence). The CDR3 loop reads CAPRGDSNQPQHF. The CDR3 coding sequence is TGTGCCCCTCGGGGGGATAGCAATCAGCCCCAGCATTTT. The variable domain in full, with the rest retrieved from reference TRBV5-5 and TRBJ1-5, is DAGVTQSPTHLIKTRGQQVTLRCSPISGHKSVSWYQQVLGQGPQFIFQYYEKEERGRGNFPDRFSARQFPNYSSELNVNALLLGDSALYLCAPRGDSNQPQHFGDGTRLSIL.

This sequence joins TRBV7-2 and TRBJ1-2; the match to TRBD1 covers 8 bases. The V gene end was trimmed by 6 bases and the J gene end by 4 bases; junction bases not matched to a gene: 7. The CDR3 spans 14 residues. The germline CDR1 and CDR2 sequences are SGHTA and FQGNSA. CDR3 amino acids: CASSPTGEGYGYTF. The CDR3 nucleotides read TGTGCCAGCAGTCCGACAGGGGAGGGCTATGGCTACACCTTC.

The genes are TRBV19 and TRBJ2-2, with a possible D match to TRBD1 (6 bases). CDR3 size: 18 residues. The V gene lost 4 bases and the J gene lost 5 bases, with 23 bases spanning the gap. Germline V CDR1 and CDR2: LNHDA, SQIVND (reference sequence). In DNA form, the CDR3 reads TGTGCCAGTAGTACCTCCTCTCCGCAGGGGCCCGCTACCGGGGAGCTGTTTTTT. It translates to CASSTSSPQGPATGELFF. Full variable domain (rest looked up from reference TRBV19 and TRBJ2-2): DGGITQSPKYLFRKEGQNVTLSCEQNLNHDAMYWYRQDPGQGLRLIYYSQIVNDFQKGDIAEGYSVSREKKESFPLTVTSAQKNPTAFYLCASSTSSPQGPATGELFFGEGSRLTVL.

The rearrangement joins TRBV5-1 to TRBJ1-5; D not resolved. The germline CDR1 and CDR2 sequences are SGHRS and YFSETQ. Trimming left V 2 bases short and J 6 bases short, with 18 bases between. The length of the CDR3 is 16 residues. CDR3: CASSFDGKVEGQPQHF. In nucleotides, the CDR3 is TGCGCCAGCAGCTTCGACGGGAAAGTAGAAGGTCAGCCCCAGCATTTT.

This clone was recorded at least ten times. The chain couples TRBV7-9 to TRBJ1-1; 11 bases agree with TRBD1. CDR3 length: 15 amino acids. V lost 8 bases and J lost 5; bases outside the gene matches: 10. Germline CDR1 and CDR2: SEHNR and FQNEAQ (reference sequence). The CDR3 DNA is TGTGCCAGCTCAACTGGGACAGGGGGACTTACTGAAGCTTTCTTT. This translates into CASSTGTGGLTEAFF. Together with reference TRBV7-9 and TRBJ1-1, the CDR3 gives the full variable domain: DTGVSQNPRHKITKRGQNVTFRCDPISEHNRLYWYRQTLGQGPEFLTYFQNEAQLEKSRLLSDRFSAERPKGSFSTLEIQRTEQGDSAMYLCASSTGTGGLTEAFFGQGTRLTVV.

This clone was detected only a few times. The V and J genes are TRBV2 and TRBJ1-4; D might be TRBD1 (6 bases). The V gene lost 4 bases and the J gene lost 7 bases, with 13 bases spanning the gap. This CDR3 contains 14 residues. Germline CDR1 and CDR2: SNHLY and FYNNEI. CDR3 in DNA: TGTGCCAGCAGTGGCGGTCAGGGGTTTGAAAAACTGTTTTTT. It translates to CASSGGQGFEKLFF.

The chain links TRBV6-1 to TRBJ1-1; D unresolved. CDR1 and CDR2 (germline): MNHNS, SASEGT. CDR3 size: 16 residues. The germline V and J ends were trimmed by 3 bases and 0 bases, with 14 bases remaining between them. The CDR3 is CASSDRGKNMNTEAFF. Here the CDR3 DNA reads TGTGCCAGCAGTGATCGGGGAAAAAATATGAACACTGAAGCTTTCTTT.

The chain is built from TRBV7-9 and TRBJ1-4, with D possibly TRBD1 on 6 matching bases. V was clipped by 2 bases and J by 3 bases, with 19 bases between them. Germline V lookup: CDR1 SEHNR, CDR2 FQNEAQ (reference sequence). The CDR3 is 18 residues long. The CDR3 reads CASSLLSYVSGANEKLFF. The CDR3 nucleotides read TGTGCCAGCAGCTTACTATCATATGTGTCAGGGGCTAATGAAAAACTGTTTTTT.

The chain couples TRBV19 to TRBJ2-7; 12 bases agree with TRBD2. This CDR3 is 15 amino acids long. Germline V gene lookup returns CDR1 LNHDA and CDR2 SQIVND (reference sequence). Losses at the gene ends were 6 bases for V and 7 bases for J; bases not matched to a gene: 10. The CDR3 protein is CASSWRLAGESEQYF. DNA of the CDR3: TGTGCCAGTAGCTGGAGACTAGCGGGGGAGTCGGAGCAGTACTTC.